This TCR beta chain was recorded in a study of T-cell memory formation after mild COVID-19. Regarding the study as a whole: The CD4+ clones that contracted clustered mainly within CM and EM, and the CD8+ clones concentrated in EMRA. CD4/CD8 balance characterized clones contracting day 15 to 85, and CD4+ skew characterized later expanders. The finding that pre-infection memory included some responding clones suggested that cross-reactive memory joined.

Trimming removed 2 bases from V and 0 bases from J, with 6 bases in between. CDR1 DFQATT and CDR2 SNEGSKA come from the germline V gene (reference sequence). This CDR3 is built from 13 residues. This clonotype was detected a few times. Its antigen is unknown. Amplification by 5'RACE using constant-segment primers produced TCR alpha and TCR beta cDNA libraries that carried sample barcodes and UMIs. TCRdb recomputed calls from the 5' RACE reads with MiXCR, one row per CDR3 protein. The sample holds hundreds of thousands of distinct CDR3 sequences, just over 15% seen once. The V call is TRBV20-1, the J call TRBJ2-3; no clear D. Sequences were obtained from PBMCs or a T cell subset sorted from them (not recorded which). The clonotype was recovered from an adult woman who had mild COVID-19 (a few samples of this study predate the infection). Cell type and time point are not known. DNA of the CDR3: TGCAGTGCTAGACAGTCTAGCACAGATACGCAGTATTTT. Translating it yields CSARQSSTDTQYF.